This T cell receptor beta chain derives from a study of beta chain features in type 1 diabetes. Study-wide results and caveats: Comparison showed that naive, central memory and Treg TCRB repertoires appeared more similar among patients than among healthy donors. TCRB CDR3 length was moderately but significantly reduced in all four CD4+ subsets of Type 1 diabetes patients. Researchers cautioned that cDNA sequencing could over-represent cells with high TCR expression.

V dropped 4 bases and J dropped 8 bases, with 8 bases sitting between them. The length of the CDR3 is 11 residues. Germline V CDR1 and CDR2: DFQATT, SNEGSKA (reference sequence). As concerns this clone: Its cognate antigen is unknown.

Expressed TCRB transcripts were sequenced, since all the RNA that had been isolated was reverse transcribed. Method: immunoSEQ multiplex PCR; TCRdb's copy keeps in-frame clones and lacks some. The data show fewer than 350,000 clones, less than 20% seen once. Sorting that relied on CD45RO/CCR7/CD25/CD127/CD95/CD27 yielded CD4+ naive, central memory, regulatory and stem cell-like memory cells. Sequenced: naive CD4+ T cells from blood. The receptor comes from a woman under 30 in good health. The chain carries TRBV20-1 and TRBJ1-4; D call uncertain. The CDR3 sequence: CSATPREKLFF. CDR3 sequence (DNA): TGCAGTGCTACCCCACGGGAAAAACTGTTTTTT.